These T cell receptor beta chains were read from a single sample in a study of tumor-infiltrating lymphocytes in primary liver carcinoma. Each CDR3 protein gets one entry after TCRdb re-called the multiplex PCR reads with MiXCR. The sample includes approximately 24,000 distinct CDR3 sequences, around 78% of them seen just once. The source material was liver tumor tissue from sampling region 3. The receptors originated from a man between 40 and 49 years old with primary liver carcinoma and hepatitis B virus infection. CDR3s include the opening cysteine and the closing phenylalanine or tryptophan. D genes are given only for firm matches. Clone size is given for some rows only: seen once, a few or many times, or a class if the clone is expanded.

v_gene	d_gene	abundance	len	j_gene	CDR3nt	CDR3aa
TRBV6-2/TRBV6-3	TRBD2	-	17	TRBJ2-1	TGTGCCAGCACGGTTGTGCGGGGGGGCCTAAGGGGAAATGAGCAGTTCTTC	CASTVVRGGLRGNEQFF
TRBV12-3/TRBV12-4	-	-	15	TRBJ2-7	TGTGCCAGCAGTATCGGGATAAGGGGCCCTTACGAGCAGTACTTC	CASSIGIRGPYEQYF
TRBV18	-	few	13	TRBJ2-7	TGTGCCAGCTCACCGACAGTTTCCTACGAGCAGTACTTC	CASSPTVSYEQYF
TRBV5-1	-	-	15	TRBJ2-3	TGCGCCAGCAGCCTTCAGCAACCTAGCACAGATGTGCAGTATTTT	CASSLQQPSTDVQYF
TRBV6-2/TRBV6-3	TRBD1	-	13	TRBJ2-5	TGTGCCAGCAGCCGGGACAGAGAAGAGACCCAGCACTTC	CASSRDREETQHF
TRBV5-4	-	-	18	TRBJ2-1	TGTGCCAGCAGCTTAGGGGGGGCGACCCTGAGCTCCTTCAATGAGCAGTTCTTC	CASSLGGATLSSFNEQFF
TRBV4-2	TRBD2	-	16	TRBJ2-7	TGTCCCAGCAGCCAAGCGGCTAGCGGGGTTCCCTACGAGCGGTACTTC	CPSSQAASGVPYERYF
TRBV6-5	-	-	14	TRBJ2-2	TGTGCCAGCAGTTACGCCGAGAGCACCGGGGAGCTGTTCTTT	CASSYAESTGELFF
TRBV6-9	TRBD2	-	16	TRBJ2-3	TGTGCCAGCAGCAGGACTGGCGGGAGAGGCGGAGATATTCAGTATTTT	CASSRTGGRGGDIQYF
TRBV7-8	-	-	18	TRBJ2-1	TGTGCCAGCAGCCCACTTGGAGGCTCAGCGGTCTCCTACAATGAACAGTCCTTC	CASSPLGGSAVSYNEQSF
TRBV12-3/TRBV12-4	-	-	12	TRBJ1-6	TGTACTAGCAGTTTAAAGAATCCACCCCTCCACTTT	CTSSLKNPPLHF
TRBV11-2	-	-	15	TRBJ2-1	TGTGCCAGCAGCTTAGCTGCAGGTATTGTCAATGTGCAGTTCTTT	CASSLAAGIVNVQFF